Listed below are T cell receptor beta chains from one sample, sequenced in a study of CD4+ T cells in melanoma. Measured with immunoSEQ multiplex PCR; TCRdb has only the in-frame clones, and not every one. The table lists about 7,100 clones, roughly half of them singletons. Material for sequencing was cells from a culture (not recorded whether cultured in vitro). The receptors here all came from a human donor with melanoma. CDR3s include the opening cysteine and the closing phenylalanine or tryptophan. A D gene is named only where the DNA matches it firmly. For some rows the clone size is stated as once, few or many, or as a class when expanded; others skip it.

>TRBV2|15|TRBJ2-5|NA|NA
TGTGCCAGCATGTCGGACCGAGGGGGGATTAAGACCCAGTACTTC
CASMSDRGGIKTQYF
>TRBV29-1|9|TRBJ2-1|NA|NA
TGCAGCGTTGACGAGGGGCAGTTCTTC
CSVDEGQFF
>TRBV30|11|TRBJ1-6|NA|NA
TGTGCCTGGAGTGAACATTCACCCCTCCACTTT
CAWSEHSPLHF
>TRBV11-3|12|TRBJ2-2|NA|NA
TGTGCCAGCAGCTTAGCGGCCGGGGAGCTGTTTTTT
CASSLAAGELFF
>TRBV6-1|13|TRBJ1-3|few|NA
TGTGCCAGCAGTGATCGGGGGCGATCCACCATATATTTT
CASSDRGRSTIYF
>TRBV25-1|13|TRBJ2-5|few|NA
TGTGCCAGCAGTGATCTCTACCAAGAGACCCAGTACTTC
CASSDLYQETQYF
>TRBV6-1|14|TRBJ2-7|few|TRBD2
TGTGCCAGCTTCGGGACCGGGACTAACTACGAGCAGTACTTC
CASFGTGTNYEQYF
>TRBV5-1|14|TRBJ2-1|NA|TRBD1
TGCGCCAGCAGCTCCGACAGGGCGTACAATGAGCAGTTCTTC
CASSSDRAYNEQFF
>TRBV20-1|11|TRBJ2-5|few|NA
TGCAGTTTAGGAACGGCAGAGACCCAGTACTTC
CSLGTAETQYF
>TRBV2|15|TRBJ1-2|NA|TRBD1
TGTGCCAGCAGTGTCGCCAGGGGGCGGACCTATGGCTACACCTTC
CASSVARGRTYGYTF
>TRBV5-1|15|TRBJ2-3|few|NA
TGCGCCAGCAGCTTGGTCGTGTCTAGCACAGATACGCAGTATTTT
CASSLVVSSTDTQYF
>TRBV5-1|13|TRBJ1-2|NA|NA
TGCGCCAGCAGGACCGGGACTGTCTATGGCTACACCTTC
CASRTGTVYGYTF
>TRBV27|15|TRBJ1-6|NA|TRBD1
TGTGCCAGCAGTTTTTGGCAGGGGGCCTCTTCACCCCTCCACTTT
CASSFWQGASSPLHF
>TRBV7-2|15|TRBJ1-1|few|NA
TGTGCCAGCAGCTTTGGTCCCTACGGGGACACTGAAGCTTTCTTT
CASSFGPYGDTEAFF
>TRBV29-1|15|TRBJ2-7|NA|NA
TGCAGGTTCTCCCCACATCCAGAGAGCTCCTACGAGCAGTACTTC
CRFSPHPESSYEQYF
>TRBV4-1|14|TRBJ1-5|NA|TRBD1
TGCGCCAGCAGCCGAGGACAGGGCAATCAGCCCCAGCATTTT
CASSRGQGNQPQHF
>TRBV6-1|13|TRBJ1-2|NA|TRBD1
TGTGCCAGCACGTGGGACAGGGCTCAAGGCTACACCTTC
CASTWDRAQGYTF